Below, one T cell receptor beta chain is given with its context. This sample stems from a study of T cells in Graves' hyperthyroidism and ophthalmopathy. TCR beta CDR3 region amplification was performed from RNA transcripts. During a first-round RT-PCR of the TCR CDR3, the HTBI primer set was used. TCRdb analysed the multiplex PCR reads with MiXCR anew, one entry per CDR3 protein. The table lists a few hundred thousand distinct CDR3 sequences, 15% to 19% of them singletons. This TCR came from a woman under 30 with Graves' hyperthyroidism that later progressed to Graves' ophthalmopathy. Material: blood.

CDR3 protein: CSAQTSDTWDEQFF. The CDR3, as DNA: TGCAGTGCCCAGACTAGCGACACTTGGGATGAGCAGTTCTTC. The chain uses TRBV20-1 and TRBJ2-1; 8 nucleotides align to TRBD2. The CDR3 runs 14 residues. Germline CDR1 and CDR2: DFQATT and SNEGSKA (reference sequence). With V trimmed by 6 bases and J by 8 bases, 12 bases remained unmatched.